This TCR beta chain was profiled in a study of CXCR3-negative and CXCR3-positive naive CD8 T cells (dated by TCRdb to the late 2010s). In terms of the full investigation: In total, 130 million to 150 million TRB reads were obtained, which works out to roughly 1.5 +/- 0.3 million reads per library. Naive subsets from several donors and memory cells from 3 donors were included in the TRBV-TRBJ cluster analysis. Diversity and physicochemical repertoire analyses covered roughly eleven donors pooled from two independent experiments.

The CDR3 holds 11 amino acids from the cysteine to the phenylalanine. No DNA is listed. As encoded in the germline V gene (reference sequence), CDR1 is MNHNY while CDR2 is SVGAGI. For sequencing, a NextSeq 550 was employed. The Human TCR Profiling Kit (MiLaboratory) was used to make UMI-labeled 5' RACE TRB cDNA libraries. cDNA synthesis used the entire amount of extracted RNA, and PCR amplification then used the entire amount of cDNA produced. The libraries were made side by side, with each library going through the same number of PCR cycles. Per the source publication's procedure: About 50,000 +/- 10,000 unique UMI-labeled TRB cDNA molecules per library were extracted with MIGEC and MiXCR, with at least two reads per UMI required. On average, 40,000 +/- 10,000 functional in-frame TRB CDR3 nucleotide clonotypes lacking stop codons were found per library. After downsampling to 5000 UMI-labeled TRB molecules per sample, diversity metrics, including normalized Shannon-Wiener and Chao1, were computed in VDJtools. VDJtools was used to calculate clonotype-size-weighted physicochemical properties of the central five CDR3 residues, namely interaction energy, strength, volume and Kidera factor 4. Through TCRdb reprocessing, the reads give one entry per CDR3 protein sequence; DNA is omitted. The V and J calls, along with clone size, are taken from TCRdb and not from the paper's own processing. This sample's clone table shows more than 75,000 distinct CDR3 sequences. Jointly, the top ten make up about 0.62% of the sample.

For every CD8+ T cell subset, around 300,000 cells were flow-sorted straight into RLT lysis buffer, and each subset was sorted in triplicate. To keep memory contaminants out, a stringent definition of naive CD8+ T cells was applied: CD45RO-CCR7+CD27+CD95-. Peripheral blood mononuclear cells were isolated from buffy coats using standard density gradient centrifugation. A FACSAria III was used to flow-sort naive CD8+ T cells into CXCR3-negative and CXCR3-positive populations. Total RNA was extracted from sorted cells with an RNeasy Mini Kit. Note on this clonotype: Its antigen is still unknown.

What the work shows at the level of the full study, not this receptor alone: Because surface CD5, which is linked to self-reactivity in mice, was comparable between the naive subsets, TCR interaction strength was also inferred from TRB CDR3 physicochemical properties. TRB CDR3s from CXCR3-positive naive cells showed higher hydrophobicity (lower Kidera factor 4), lower energy, and higher strength and volume indices than CXCR3-negative naive cells. Similar TRBV-TRBJ usage was shown by naive CXCR3-negative and CXCR3-positive cells from the same donor, whereas distinct patterns were shown by memory cells. Both naive subsets had comparably high repertoire diversity, while memory CD8+ T cells had much lower repertoire diversity. Freshly isolated PBMCs were used for most assays because CXCR3 expression went down partially after cryopreservation.

The chain employs TRBV6-6 and TRBJ2-7. The receptor's source is a human donor in good health. Some clones in this sample may be carry-over from other donors' samples. The source material was naive CXCR3+ CD8+ T cells from blood. In light of the paper, this sample's cell subset or site label describes: CD45RO-CCR7+CD27+CD95- naive CD8+ T cells expressing CXCR3 (TNR3+). This receptor has the CDR3 CARSYSYEQYF.